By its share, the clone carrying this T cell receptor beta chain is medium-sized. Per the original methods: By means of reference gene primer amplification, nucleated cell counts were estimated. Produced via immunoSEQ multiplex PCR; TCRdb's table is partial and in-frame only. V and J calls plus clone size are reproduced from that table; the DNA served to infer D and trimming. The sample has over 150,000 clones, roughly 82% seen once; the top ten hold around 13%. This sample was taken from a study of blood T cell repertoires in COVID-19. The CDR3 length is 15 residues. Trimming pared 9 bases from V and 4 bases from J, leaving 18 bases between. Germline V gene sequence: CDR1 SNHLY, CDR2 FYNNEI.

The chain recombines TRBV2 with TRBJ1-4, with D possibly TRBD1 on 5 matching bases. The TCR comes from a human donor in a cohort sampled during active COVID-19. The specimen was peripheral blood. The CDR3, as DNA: TGTGCCAGTCGTAGAACCGGGACTCATAATGAAAAACTGTTTTTT. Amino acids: CASRRTGTHNEKLFF.